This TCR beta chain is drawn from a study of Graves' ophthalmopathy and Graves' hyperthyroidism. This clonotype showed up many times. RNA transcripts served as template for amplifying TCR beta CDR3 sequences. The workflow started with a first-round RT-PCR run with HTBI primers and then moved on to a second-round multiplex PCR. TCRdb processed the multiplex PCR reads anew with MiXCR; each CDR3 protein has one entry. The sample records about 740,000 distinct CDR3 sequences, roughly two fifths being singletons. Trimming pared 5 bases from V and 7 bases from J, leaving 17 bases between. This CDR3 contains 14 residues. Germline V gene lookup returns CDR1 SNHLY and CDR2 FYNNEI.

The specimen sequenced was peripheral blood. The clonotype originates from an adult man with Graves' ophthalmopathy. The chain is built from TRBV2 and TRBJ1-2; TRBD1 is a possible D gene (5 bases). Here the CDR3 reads CASSQQTGLFGYTF. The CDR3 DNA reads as TGTGCCAGCAGTCAACAAACAGGATTGTTTGGCTACACCTTC. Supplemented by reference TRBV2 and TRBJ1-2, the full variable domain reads EPEVTQTPSHQVTQMGQEVILRCVPISNHLYFYWYRQILGQKVEFLVSFYNNEISEKSEIFDDQFSVERPDGSNFTLKIRSTKLEDSAMYFCASSQQTGLFGYTFGSGTRLTVV.